The entry below gives a single TCR beta chain sequence along with its context. The data are from a study of blood T cell repertoires in COVID-19. The Seattle patients, enrolled during active infection, were followed longitudinally. V was trimmed by 1 base and J by 2 bases, leaving 4 bases between them. This CDR3 has 13 residues. Germline assignment: CDR1 SGHTA and CDR2 FQGNSA. Original handling: Quantification of nucleated cells was approximated via reference gene primer amplification. Generated by immunoSEQ multiplex PCR, the TCRdb table keeps only in-frame clones and is missing some. The D gene and trimming were derived from the DNA, and the V and J assignments and clone size from that table. Counted here are over 250,000 clones, around 90% occurring once; the ten biggest clones make up about 2.5%.

This clonotype was sampled from a person aged 18 to 35 with COVID-19, enrolled during active disease. The material sequenced was peripheral blood. The J gene is TRBJ2-3, the V gene TRBV7-2, with D unresolved. CDR3 region: CASSLELTDTQYF. The CDR3, as DNA: TGTGCCAGCAGCTTAGAACTCACAGATACGCAGTATTTT.